Each of the 26 T cell receptor beta chains below was sequenced from the same sample in a study of regulatory T cells in long-lasting Graves disease. Sample time point: newly diagnosed GD, antithyroid drugs for less than 3 months. Scientists built the TCR library using RNA that was extracted from PBMCs. Construction of the TCR beta libraries employed iRepertoire HTBI primers in conjunction with Arm-PCR of CDR3 regions. TCRdb reprocessed the multiplex PCR reads via MiXCR and lists one record per CDR3 protein. The sample includes about 530,000 distinct CDR3 sequences, roughly 15% of them seen just once. The sample was also linked to a second study, of T cells in Graves' hyperthyroidism and ophthalmopathy.

Sample: peripheral blood mononuclear cells (PBMCs), taken at new diagnosis, from a patient treated with antithyroid drugs. The receptors shown here come from a woman aged 40-60 years with Graves disease.

This clonotype was observed many times. The chain combines TRBV12-3 or TRBV12-4 with TRBJ2-3; no firm D call. V lost 3 bases and J 0 bases, leaving 13 bases between the germline ends. The CDR3 sequence is 16 residues long. CDR3 DNA: TGTGCCAGCAGTTTTAAGAACGGGCCGAGCACAGATACGCAGTATTTT. As protein: CASSFKNGPSTDTQYF.

V is TRBV5-6 and J is TRBJ2-1; no firm D call. Trimming pared 3 bases from V and 8 bases from J, leaving 18 bases between. Per the germline V gene, CDR1 is SGHDT and CDR2 is YYEEEE. The CDR3 contains 15 residues. CDR3 nucleotide sequence: TGTGCCAGCAGCTACTTAGGGTGGGGTATTGATGAGCAGTTCTTC. Protein: CASSYLGWGIDEQFF.

This clonotype was detected ten times or more. The chain recombines TRBV4-2 with TRBJ2-1, with D perhaps assigned TRBD1 or TRBD2 (5 bases each). Trimming pared 1 base from V and 5 bases from J, leaving 18 bases between. Germline V CDR1 and CDR2: LGHNA, YNFKEQ. This CDR3 spans 17 amino acids. The CDR3 nucleotides read TGTGCCAGCAGCCAAGGAGGGGTGGGTCAGATCAACAATGAGCAGTTCTTC. Translating gives CASSQGGVGQINNEQFF.

This clonotype showed up just a few times. The rearrangement links TRBV5-1 to TRBJ1-2; D might be TRBD1 (5 bases). The germline V gene encodes CDR1 SGHRS and CDR2 YFSETQ. V shed 2 bases and J shed 6 bases, with 14 bases lying between them. The CDR3 consists of 14 residues. The CDR3 region is CASSFDQGRDGYTF. The CDR3 nucleotides are TGCGCCAGCAGCTTCGATCAGGGACGAGATGGCTACACCTTC.

Details on this clonotype: This clone may be a read error of a much larger clone one base away. The chain employs TRBV27 and TRBJ2-7, with 7 bases fitting TRBD2. The germline V gene has CDR1 MNHEY and CDR2 SMNVEV (reference sequence). The CDR3 is 16 residues long. In DNA, the CDR3 is TGTGCCGGCAGTTTATTTCCCAGCGGGGCATCCTACGAGCAGTACTTC. This translates into CAGSLFPSGASYEQYF.

The sample holds a few counts of this clonotype. V usage is TRBV20-1 and J usage is TRBJ2-2; D not resolved. The germline CDR1 and CDR2 sequences are DFQATT and SNEGSKA (reference sequence). The V end lost 2 bases, the J end lost 0 bases, and 7 bases lay between the germline ends. The CDR3 runs 14 residues. DNA of the CDR3: TGCAGTGCTAGATTCGCAGCGAACACCGGGGAGCTGTTTTTT. Protein product: CSARFAANTGELFF.

The chain links TRBV20-1 to TRBJ2-6; D is unresolved. The CDR3 runs to 13 residues. The ends were cut back, 1 base at V and 3 bases at J, with 4 bases in the middle. Germline V gene lookup returns CDR1 DFQATT and CDR2 SNEGSKA (reference sequence). The CDR3 loop reads CSARGGGANVLTF. In DNA, the CDR3 is TGCAGTGCTAGAGGGGGTGGGGCCAACGTCCTGACTTTC.

The genes are TRBV6-1 and TRBJ2-3, with D maybe TRBD1 (5 bases). Per germline, CDR1 MNHNS and CDR2 SASEGT. V was shortened by 7 bases and J by 0 bases, with 8 bases between the two germline ends. The CDR3 sequence is 13 residues long. Here the CDR3 DNA reads TGTGCCAGCACTCCAGGGAGCACAGATACGCAGTATTTT. Translated: CASTPGSTDTQYF.

This clonotype was seen only a few times. This chain joins TRBV7-9 and TRBJ2-1; D ambiguous. The CDR3 spans 12 residues. Trimming cost V 1 base and J 12 bases, with 10 bases left between them. Germline CDR1 is SEHNR and CDR2 is FQNEAQ (reference sequence). CDR3 DNA sequence: TGTGCCAGCAGCTTAGAGAGATCTTCGCAGTTCTTC. Amino acids: CASSLERSSQFF.

J is TRBJ1-5 and V is TRBV7-3; a weak D match, TRBD1 (6 bases). CDR1 is SGHTA and CDR2 is FQGTGA in the germline V gene. The CDR3 extends over 13 amino acids. V was shortened by 5 bases and J by 6 bases, with 11 bases between the two germline ends. CDR3 sequence (DNA): TGTGCCAGCAGCCCAGGGGCCACTCAGCCCCAGCATTTT. This codes for CASSPGATQPQHF.

This clonotype has only a few counts. The V call is TRBV6-1, the J call TRBJ1-3; D is uncertain. Germline V gene lookup returns CDR1 MNHNS and CDR2 SASEGT. The germline V and J ends were trimmed by 6 bases and 0 bases, with 6 bases remaining between them. This CDR3 contains 13 residues. The CDR3 sequence: CASRESSGNTIYF. The DNA for the CDR3 is TGTGCCAGCAGAGAGAGCTCTGGAAACACCATATATTTT.

This clonotype was recorded many times. The junction departs from germline at one end; a sequencing error may be responsible. The chain couples TRBV5-1 to TRBJ2-7; 8 positions match TRBD1. The CDR3 extends over 17 amino acids. Germline V CDR1 and CDR2: SGHRS, YFSETQ. CDR3 region: CASSHRPRDRSFNEQYF. Here the CDR3 DNA reads TGTGCCAGCAGCCACCGACCCCGGGACAGGAGTTTCAACGAGCAGTACTTC. Supplemented by reference TRBV5-1 and TRBJ2-7, the full variable domain reads KAGVTQTPRYLIKTRGQQVTLSCSPISGHRSVSWYQQTPGQGLQFLFEYFSETQRNKGNFPGRFSGRQFSNSRSEMNVSTLELGDSALYLCASSHRPRDRSFNEQYFGPGTRLTVT.

The chain has TRBV2 and TRBJ2-7, with 9 nucleotides matching TRBD1. Looked up from germline, CDR1 is SNHLY and CDR2 is FYNNEI. The CDR3 spans 15 residues. Losses at the gene ends were 5 bases for V and 6 bases for J; bases not matched to a gene: 11. Here the CDR3 reads CASSNRLGTGPEQYF. The CDR3 DNA follows: TGTGCCAGCAGTAACCGACTGGGGACAGGGCCCGAGCAGTACTTC. Variable domain in full (rest from reference TRBV2 and TRBJ2-7): EPEVTQTPSHQVTQMGQEVILRCVPISNHLYFYWYRQILGQKVEFLVSFYNNEISEKSEIFDDQFSVERPDGSNFTLKIRSTKLEDSAMYFCASSNRLGTGPEQYFGPGTRLTVT.

The sample holds many counts of this clonotype. The chain is built from TRBV3-1 and TRBJ2-7; 8 bases match TRBD1. Germline V gene data show CDR1 as LGHDT and CDR2 as YNNKEL (reference sequence). V lost 2 bases to trimming and J lost 5 bases; unmatched junction nucleotides: 8. There are 15 residues in the CDR3. CDR3: CASSQQAGGFNEQYF. The CDR3 nucleotides read TGTGCCAGCAGCCAACAGGCAGGGGGCTTCAACGAGCAGTACTTC.

This clonotype has ten or more counts. This chain links TRBV5-1 with TRBJ1-6; 8 bases agree with TRBD1. The V segment lost 4 bases and the J segment 6 bases; nucleotides outside the gene matches: 6. The CDR3 runs to 15 residues. The V gene's germline CDR1 is SGHRS and CDR2 YFSETQ. The CDR3 loop reads CASSLPGGSNSPLHF. CDR3 nucleotides: TGCGCCAGCAGCCTCCCAGGGGGCTCTAATTCACCCCTCCACTTT.

This chain joins TRBV20-1 and TRBJ1-4, with D possibly matching TRBD1 (5 bases). From germline, CDR1 is DFQATT and CDR2 SNEGSKA (reference sequence). V lost 5 bases, J lost 4 bases, and 17 bases lay in between. The CDR3 totals 15 residues. For the CDR3, the DNA is TGCAGTGCTTCCAATCAGGGTCTAGTTAATGAAAAACTGTTTTTT. This encodes CSASNQGLVNEKLFF.

This clonotype was seen a few times. The rearrangement joins TRBV19 to TRBJ1-1, with D uncertain. CDR3 length: 14 residues. The V gene lost 3 bases and the J gene lost 1 base, with 9 bases spanning the gap. Germline V gene sequence: CDR1 LNHDA, CDR2 SQIVND (reference sequence). The CDR3 DNA reads as TGTGCCAGTAGTATTGTGGGTCAGAACACTGAAGCTTTCTTT. Its translation is CASSIVGQNTEAFF.

This clonotype was seen at least ten times. The chain employs TRBV11-3 and TRBJ2-1; TRBD2 aligns across 11 bases. With V trimmed by 5 bases and J by 2 bases, 8 bases remained unmatched. The CDR3 runs to 17 residues. In germline, CDR1 is SGHNT, CDR2 YENEEA. This CDR3 is CASSPFGTSGTYNEQFF. The CDR3 nucleotides are TGTGCCAGCAGCCCCTTTGGGACTAGCGGAACCTACAATGAGCAGTTCTTC. Full variable domain (outside the CDR3, taken from reference TRBV11-3 and TRBJ2-1): EAGVVQSPRYKIIEKKQPVAFWCNPISGHNTLYWYLQNLGQGPELLIRYENEEAVDDSQLPKDRFSAERLKGVDSTLKIQPAELGDSAVYLCASSPFGTSGTYNEQFFGPGTRLTVL.

The table lists this clonotype with many counts. The genes are TRBV2 and TRBJ2-5; 11 nucleotides line up with TRBD2. V lost 7 bases and J lost 4; bases outside the gene matches: 5. This CDR3 has 14 residues. Germline V gene lookup returns CDR1 SNHLY and CDR2 FYNNEI. The CDR3 DNA follows: TGTGCCAGCACCCGGACTAGCGGGTCAGAGACCCAGTACTTC. This codes for CASTRTSGSETQYF.

Many counts were recorded for this clonotype. The chain combines TRBV15 with TRBJ1-2; no clear D. The length of the CDR3 is 15 residues. Trimming cost V 1 base and J 0 bases, with 9 bases left between them. CDR1 is LNHNV and CDR2 is YYDKDF in the germline V gene (reference sequence). This CDR3 reads CATSRVVASNYGYTF. As DNA, the CDR3 is TGTGCCACCAGCAGAGTCGTGGCCTCTAACTATGGCTACACCTTC. The full variable domain, with the rest looked up from reference TRBV15 and TRBJ1-2, is DAMVIQNPRYQVTQFGKPVTLSCSQTLNHNVMYWYQQKSSQAPKLLFHYYDKDFNNEADTPDNFQSRRPNTSFCFLDIRSPGLGDTAMYLCATSRVVASNYGYTFGSGTRLTVV.

The table lists this clonotype with many counts. The chain links TRBV10-2 to TRBJ1-1, with a weak D call TRBD1 (5 bases). The germline V and J ends were trimmed by 11 bases and 3 bases, with 16 bases remaining between them. This CDR3 is built from 13 residues. Germline V gives CDR1 WSHSY, CDR2 SAAADI. The CDR3 DNA follows: TGCGCCGCTAGGGGCCAAGGGTACACTGAAGCTTTCTTT. Protein product: CAARGQGYTEAFF.

This clonotype appeared many times. This chain links TRBV30 with TRBJ2-3; D remains ambiguous. CDR1 and CDR2 (germline): GTSNPN, SVGIG (reference sequence). This CDR3 spans 12 amino acids. V lost 0 bases and J lost 6, with 7 bases in between. CDR3 protein: CAWSVRTDTQYF. The CDR3 bases are TGTGCCTGGAGTGTACGGACCGATACGCAGTATTTT.

This clonotype was counted many times. V is TRBV20-1 and J is TRBJ2-5; 9 bases align to TRBD2. This CDR3 comprises 15 residues. V shed 0 bases, J shed 1 base, and the junction held 3 bases outside the gene matches. The germline V gene encodes CDR1 DFQATT and CDR2 SNEGSKA (reference sequence). The CDR3 reads CSARDGSGGQETQYF. CDR3 nucleotides: TGCAGTGCTAGAGATGGTAGCGGGGGCCAAGAGACCCAGTACTTC.

This sequence joins TRBV10-2 and TRBJ2-7; D is uncertain. Germline CDR1 and CDR2: WSHSY and SAAADI. This CDR3 is built from 13 residues. The V gene lost 7 bases and the J gene lost 2 bases, with 12 bases spanning the gap. Here the CDR3 DNA reads TGCGCCAGCACTAGAAACTTTGCCTACGAGCAGTACTTC. Its translation: CASTRNFAYEQYF.

The rearrangement uses TRBV5-1 and TRBJ1-2; D ambiguous. The length of the CDR3 is 15 residues. Deletions cut 4 bases from V and 8 bases from J, with 21 bases between. Germline V lookup: CDR1 SGHRS, CDR2 YFSETQ. The CDR3 coding sequence is TGCGCCAGCAGCACGAGGACCTCCGGTGGAGTCGGCTACACCTTC. This codes for CASSTRTSGGVGYTF.

This clonotype was seen just once. CDR3 amino acids: CASSSLTGGKETQYF. CDR3 nucleotide sequence: TGTGCCAGCAGTTCCTTGACAGGGGGAAAAGAGACCCAGTACTTC. The gene calls are TRBV6-5 and TRBJ2-5; 9 bases are a match to TRBD1. The CDR3 contains 15 residues. Germline V gene sequence: CDR1 MNHEY, CDR2 SVGAGI. With V trimmed by 4 bases and J by 3 bases, 6 bases remained unmatched.